A selection of T cell receptor beta chains follows, all from one sample in a study of blood T cell repertoires in COVID-19. Data came from immunoSEQ multiplex PCR; TCRdb stores just in-frame clones and leaves some out. The sample gives around 200,000 clones, less than 90% of which show up once; about 2.2% is in the top ten. The sequenced sample consisted of peripheral blood. Receptors originate from a woman aged 45 to 65 with acute or convalescent COVID-19. Both conserved end residues are trimmed from each CDR3. A D gene is named only where the DNA matches it firmly. Clone size is not always given. Where it is, it says once, few, many or a class for expanded clones.

size: .
D: TRBD1
V: TRBV4-2
J: TRBJ1-6
CDR3: ASSQERTFARTGKGSPLH

size: .
D: .
V: TRBV6-2/TRBV6-3
J: TRBJ2-5
CDR3: ASSSPGLRPWDQY

size: .
D: TRBD2
V: TRBV18
J: TRBJ2-1
CDR3: ASSPLAGEVNEQF

size: .
D: TRBD2
V: TRBV10-3
J: TRBJ2-2
CDR3: AISERQGGDAGELF

size: .
D: .
V: TRBV7-2
J: TRBJ2-3
CDR3: ASSLDEDTQY

size: .
D: .
V: TRBV7-3
J: TRBJ1-1
CDR3: ASSFRMNTEAF

size: .
D: .
V: TRBV30
J: TRBJ2-6
CDR3: AWSAGTGANVLT

size: few
D: TRBD2
V: TRBV2
J: TRBJ2-1
CDR3: ASSLGLAGYNEQF

size: few
D: TRBD1
V: TRBV2
J: TRBJ2-2
CDR3: ASRKTGVTGELF

size: .
D: .
V: TRBV18
J: TRBJ2-7
CDR3: ASSESRDEQY

size: .
D: .
V: TRBV6-5
J: TRBJ1-1
CDR3: ASSYHGGGATEAF

size: .
D: TRBD1
V: TRBV4-3
J: TRBJ1-1
CDR3: ASNRDRSLNTEAF

size: .
D: TRBD2
V: TRBV6-2/TRBV6-3
J: TRBJ2-1
CDR3: ASSYSWTSRF

size: .
D: .
V: TRBV21-1
J: TRBJ1-2
CDR3: ASSKGPGDDYGYT

size: .
D: .
V: TRBV19
J: TRBJ1-5
CDR3: ASTDGGGGNGQPQH

size: .
D: .
V: TRBV7-2
J: TRBJ2-3
CDR3: ASSLEWGGLDTQY

size: .
D: .
V: TRBV30
J: TRBJ2-6
CDR3: ASGQYGANVLT

size: .
D: .
V: TRBV27
J: TRBJ2-1
CDR3: ASSLHERNEQF

size: .
D: TRBD2
V: TRBV7-9
J: TRBJ2-7
CDR3: ASSPTSGSWYEQY

size: .
D: .
V: TRBV7-2
J: TRBJ2-3
CDR3: ASSSYSTDTQY

size: .
D: .
V: TRBV19
J: TRBJ2-5
CDR3: ASSIKGVQETQY

size: .
D: .
V: TRBV5-4
J: TRBJ2-7
CDR3: ASSLGQLLHEQY

size: few
D: .
V: TRBV6-2/TRBV6-3
J: TRBJ2-3
CDR3: ASSYPNRDKSTDTQY